Below are 30 T cell receptor beta chains sequenced from a single sample in a study of blood T cell repertoires in COVID-19. Only in-frame clones appear in the TCRdb table, and some are missing; sequencing was by immunoSEQ multiplex PCR. The table lists some 200,000 clones, approximately 84% of them singletons. Sequencing input: peripheral blood. All receptors come from a man older than 75 with acute or convalescent COVID-19.

The genes are TRBV5-6 and TRBJ1-5; D unresolved. The germline V gene has CDR1 SGHDT and CDR2 YYEEEE. V lost 0 bases and J 5 bases, leaving 6 bases between the germline ends. This CDR3 spans 13 amino acids. The CDR3 spells CASSLGLDQPQHF. The CDR3 bases are TGTGCCAGCAGCTTGGGGCTCGATCAGCCCCAGCATTTT.

A single count supports this clone. The chain employs TRBV5-1 and TRBJ2-5; TRBD2 might be the D (5 bases). Germline V CDR1 and CDR2: SGHRS, YFSETQ. This CDR3 spans 14 amino acids. Trimming removed 7 bases at V and 4 bases at J, with 17 bases between. CDR3 region: CASQGGLQSETQYF. CDR3 nucleotides: TGCGCCAGCCAAGGAGGATTGCAGTCAGAGACCCAGTACTTC. Filled out from reference TRBV5-1 and TRBJ2-5, the complete variable domain reads KAGVTQTPRYLIKTRGQQVTLSCSPISGHRSVSWYQQTPGQGLQFLFEYFSETQRNKGNFPGRFSGRQFSNSRSEMNVSTLELGDSALYLCASQGGLQSETQYFGPGTRLLVL.

The sample holds a few counts of this clone. The chain recombines TRBV18 with TRBJ2-7; D ambiguous. CDR3 length equals 14 residues. V gave up 3 bases and J gave up 1 base, with 10 bases separating them. CDR1 and CDR2 from the germline V gene are KGHSH and LQKENI. The CDR3 is CASSPSRQSYEQYF. The CDR3 DNA is TGTGCCAGCTCACCCTCGCGGCAATCCTACGAGCAGTACTTC.

This rearrangement joins TRBV14 to TRBJ2-1; tentative D call: TRBD2 (6 bases). The V gene lost 0 bases and the J gene lost 10 bases, with 22 bases spanning the gap. Looked up from germline, CDR1 is SGHDN and CDR2 is FVKESK. CDR3 length equals 17 residues. The CDR3 region has the DNA TGTGCCAGCAGCCAAGATCCCGGGCGGCTAGCGCAAACCGAGCAGTTCTTC. Its translation is CASSQDPGRLAQTEQFF.

This clone was picked up one time. The chain uses TRBV12-3 or TRBV12-4 and TRBJ1-2; 7 positions agree with TRBD1. The CDR3 has 13 residues. Trimming removed 5 bases from V and 1 base from J; junction bases left unmatched: 1. The CDR3 protein is CASSDRVNYGYTF. The CDR3 nucleotides read TGTGCCAGCAGTGACAGGGTTAACTATGGCTACACCTTC.

The genes are TRBV19 and TRBJ1-5; 9 bases fit TRBD1. After removal of 4 bases from V and 0 bases from J, the junction contained 1 base not matched to a gene. This CDR3 contains 15 residues. Germline CDR1 LNHDA, CDR2 SQIVND (reference sequence). In DNA, the CDR3 is TGTGCCAGTAGTAGGGACAGGGTTAGCAATCAGCCCCAGCATTTT. Its translation is CASSRDRVSNQPQHF.

This clone was recorded only once. The rearrangement uses TRBV27 and TRBJ1-6, with 8 bases matching TRBD1. CDR1 and CDR2 from the germline V gene are MNHEY and SMNVEV (reference sequence). The V and J ends lost 8 bases and 10 bases, in that order; junction bases with no gene match: 16. CDR3 size: 16 residues. CDR3 DNA sequence: TGTGCCAGCGCCTTTTGGCTCACAGGGGGGCGATCACCCCTCCACTTT. The encoded protein is CASAFWLTGGRSPLHF.

The gene calls are TRBV4-2 and TRBJ2-2; 10 nucleotides match TRBD1. Germline CDR1 and CDR2: LGHNA and YNFKEQ. This CDR3 has 13 amino acids. The V gene end was trimmed by 11 bases and the J gene end by 5 bases; junction bases not matched to a gene: 5. The CDR3 region is CAAGTGVTGELFF. CDR3 DNA sequence: TGTGCCGCCGGGACAGGGGTGACCGGGGAGCTGTTTTTT.

The chain joins TRBV7-3 to TRBJ2-2, with D tentatively TRBD1 (6 bases). There are 15 residues in the CDR3. Trimming left V 5 bases short and J 2 bases short, with 12 bases between. Germline-derived CDR1 and CDR2 are SGHTA and FQGTGA. Written as DNA, the CDR3 is TGTGCCAGCAGCCCGTCAGGGACAAACACCGGGGAGCTGTTTTTT. Its protein is CASSPSGTNTGELFF. The whole variable domain, filled in from reference TRBV7-3 and TRBJ2-2, reads GAGVSQTPSNKVTEKGKYVELRCDPISGHTALYWYRQSLGQGPEFLIYFQGTGAADDSGLPNDRFFAVRPEGSVSTLKIQRTERGDSAVYLCASSPSGTNTGELFFGEGSRLTVL.

V is TRBV11-2 and J is TRBJ2-7; 7 nucleotides agree with TRBD2. Germline-derived CDR1 and CDR2 are SGHAT and FQNNGV. Trimming at V came to 5 bases and at J to 6 bases, leaving 7 bases not matched to a gene. The CDR3 runs 13 residues. The CDR3 DNA reads TGTGCCAGCAGCCTAAGACTAGCTTTCGAGCAGTACTTC. Its translation: CASSLRLAFEQYF.

The chain joins TRBV3-1 (or the pseudogene TRBV3-2) to TRBJ1-1; D not resolved. This CDR3 has 13 amino acids. Trimming pared 2 bases from V and 1 base from J, leaving 5 bases between. Germline V gene sequence: CDR1 LGHDT, CDR2 YNNKEL (reference sequence). CDR3 sequence reads: CASSQIANTEAFF. DNA of the CDR3: TGTGCCAGCAGCCAAATAGCGAACACTGAAGCTTTCTTT.

In DNA form, the CDR3 reads TGTGCCAGCAGTCCCCGTTTAGCGGGACACTACGAGCAGTACTTC. Amino acids: CASSPRLAGHYEQYF. This sequence joins TRBV28 and TRBJ2-7, with 8 bases fitting TRBD2. The junction had 9 bases not matched to a gene; V was cut back by 5 bases and J by 3 bases. Germline V gene sequence: CDR1 MDHEN, CDR2 SYDVKM. This CDR3 comprises 15 residues.

The chain employs TRBV30 and TRBJ2-3, with TRBD2 matching 12 bases. J gave up 4 bases and V 2 bases, and 4 bases lay outside the gene matches. Germline assignment: CDR1 GTSNPN and CDR2 SVGIG (reference sequence). This CDR3 region has 15 residues. This CDR3 is CAWSRLAGASDTQYF. In DNA form, the CDR3 reads TGTGCCTGGAGTAGACTAGCGGGAGCGTCAGATACGCAGTATTTT. The whole variable domain, remainder taken from reference TRBV30 and TRBJ2-3, is SQTIHQWPATLVQPVGSPLSLECTVEGTSNPNLYWYRQAAGRGLQLLFYSVGIGQISSEVPQNLSASRPQDRQFILSSKKLLLSDSGFYLCAWSRLAGASDTQYFGPGTRLTVL.

The V and J genes are TRBV10-3 and TRBJ2-1, with 11 positions matching TRBD2. The trim removed 3 bases at V and 7 bases at J, leaving 11 bases unmatched. Germline CDR1 reads ENHRY; CDR2 reads SYGVKD. CDR3 length: 17 amino acids. The CDR3 DNA reads TGTGCCATCAGTGATCCTTTACTAGCGGGAGTAGGAAATGAGCAGTTCTTC. Translating gives CAISDPLLAGVGNEQFF.

This clone has just one count. This chain links TRBV18 with TRBJ2-7; a possible D gene is TRBD2 (5 bases). The CDR3 runs to 13 residues. Germline assignment: CDR1 KGHSH and CDR2 LQKENI. V lost 2 bases, J lost 6 bases, and 11 bases lay in between. The CDR3 loop is CASSPNEGSEQYV. In DNA, the CDR3 is TGTGCCAGCTCACCAAATGAGGGTTCCGAGCAGTACGTC.

The J gene is TRBJ1-3, the V gene TRBV19; 8 bases agree with TRBD1. After removal of 8 bases from V and 0 bases from J, the junction contained 3 bases not matched to a gene. The CDR3 spans 14 residues. The germline gives CDR1 LNHDA, CDR2 SQIVND (reference sequence). The CDR3 bases are TGTGCCAGTGGAGGGACAGGCTCTGGAAACACCATATATTTT. It translates to CASGGTGSGNTIYF.

A single count supports this clone. V and J are TRBV6-5 and TRBJ2-1; the match to TRBD2 covers 9 bases. Trimming took 4 bases from V and 6 from J; bases not matched to a gene: 10. Germline values: CDR1 MNHEY, CDR2 SVGAGI. This CDR3 region has 16 residues. CDR3 in amino acids: CASSSTLAGKINEQFF. CDR3 sequence (DNA): TGTGCCAGCAGTTCTACGCTAGCGGGGAAGATCAATGAGCAGTTCTTC.

This chain connects TRBV2 to TRBJ2-7, with a weak D call TRBD1 (5 bases). Germline CDR1 SNHLY, CDR2 FYNNEI. V was trimmed by 3 bases and J by 5 bases, leaving 26 bases between them. The CDR3 has 18 residues. The CDR3 nucleotides read TGTGCCAGCAGTGATTTGGCCCCCGACAGCGACAGATGGAACGAGCAGTACTTC. Translated: CASSDLAPDSDRWNEQYF.

This clone was observed a few times. For the CDR3, the DNA is TGCGCCAGCAGCTTGGAGGGAGGGATCACTGGAAACACCATATATTTT. Translated, it gives CASSLEGGITGNTIYF. The chain has TRBV5-1 and TRBJ1-3, with unresolved D. This CDR3 comprises 16 residues. Trimming cost V 0 bases and J 2 bases, with 12 bases left between them. CDR1 is SGHRS, CDR2 YFSETQ, per germline.

The V call is TRBV10-1, the J call TRBJ1-1, with 7 bases matching TRBD1. Losses at the gene ends were 2 bases for V and 4 bases for J; bases not matched to a gene: 4. Per the germline V gene, CDR1 is WNHNN and CDR2 is SYGVQD (reference sequence). CDR3 length: 14 amino acids. This chain's CDR3 is CASSEDRVGTEAFF. The CDR3 DNA reads as TGCGCCAGCAGTGAGGACAGGGTGGGCACTGAAGCTTTCTTT.

The chain uses TRBV7-3 and TRBJ2-3, with 7 bases matching TRBD1. From germline, CDR1 is SGHTA and CDR2 FQGTGA. This CDR3 is built from 15 residues. Trimming at V came to 1 base and at J to 4 bases, leaving 5 bases not matched to a gene. The CDR3, as DNA: TGTGCCAGCAGCTTAATGGGACAGTGGTCAGATACGCAGTATTTT. It translates to CASSLMGQWSDTQYF.

The DNA for the CDR3 is TGTGCCAGCAGTTACGCGTCGAAGAGGGACACTGAAGCTTTCTTT. This translates into CASSYASKRDTEAFF. V is TRBV6-6 and J is TRBJ1-1; the D is unclear. The CDR3 length is 15 residues. Germline V CDR1 and CDR2: MNHNY, SVGAGI (reference sequence). Trimming stripped 2 bases from V and 3 bases from J, with 13 bases between.

This rearrangement joins TRBV5-1 to TRBJ2-1, with D perhaps TRBD2 (5 bases). The CDR3 extends over 14 amino acids. CDR1 and CDR2 from the germline V gene are SGHRS and YFSETQ. V dropped 4 bases and J dropped 6 bases, with 14 bases sitting between them. The chain's CDR3 is CASSPHGVSNEQFF. CDR3 nucleotides: TGCGCCAGCAGCCCCCACGGGGTCTCCAATGAGCAGTTCTTC. The full variable domain, completed using reference TRBV5-1 and TRBJ2-1, is KAGVTQTPRYLIKTRGQQVTLSCSPISGHRSVSWYQQTPGQGLQFLFEYFSETQRNKGNFPGRFSGRQFSNSRSEMNVSTLELGDSALYLCASSPHGVSNEQFFGPGTRLTVL.

The chain joins TRBV9 to TRBJ1-2; D perhaps matches TRBD1 (6 bases). V lost 4 bases and J lost 3, with 13 bases in between. Germline CDR1 SGDLS, CDR2 YYNGEE. The CDR3 length is 14 residues. The CDR3 coding sequence is TGTGCCAGCAGCCCCAGGGACAATTACTATGGCTACACCTTC. It translates to CASSPRDNYYGYTF. The whole variable domain, filled in from reference TRBV9 and TRBJ1-2, reads DSGVTQTPKHLITATGQRVTLRCSPRSGDLSVYWYQQSLDQGLQFLIQYYNGEERAKGNILERFSAQQFPDLHSELNLSSLELGDSALYFCASSPRDNYYGYTFGSGTRLTVV.

The chain couples TRBV7-9 to TRBJ1-3, with 10 bases aligning to TRBD1. Germline CDR1 and CDR2: SEHNR and FQNEAQ (reference sequence). The junction had 7 bases not matched to a gene; V was cut back by 7 bases and J by 4 bases. This CDR3 comprises 15 residues. Here the CDR3 DNA reads TGTGCCAGCACCGAGGGACAGGGGTCGGGAAACACCATATATTTT. Amino acids: CASTEGQGSGNTIYF. Using reference TRBV7-9 and TRBJ1-3 for the parts outside the CDR3, the full variable domain is DTGVSQNPRHKITKRGQNVTFRCDPISEHNRLYWYRQTLGQGPEFLTYFQNEAQLEKSRLLSDRFSAERPKGSFSTLEIQRTEQGDSAMYLCASTEGQGSGNTIYFGEGSWLTVV.

CDR3 bases: TGTGCCAGCAGTGACACAGGGAACACTGAAGCTTTCTTT. The encoded protein is CASSDTGNTEAFF. The chain has TRBV3-1 (or the pseudogene TRBV3-2) and TRBJ1-1, with D perhaps TRBD1 (5 bases). V was shortened by 6 bases and J by 1 base, with 9 bases between the two germline ends. Germline V gives CDR1 LGHDT, CDR2 YNNKEL (reference sequence). There are 13 residues in the CDR3.

The chain couples TRBV30 to TRBJ1-5; 8 nucleotides agree with TRBD1. CDR1 and CDR2 from the germline V gene are GTSNPN and SVGIG (reference sequence). This CDR3 spans 15 amino acids. The junction had 11 bases not matched to a gene; V was cut back by 3 bases and J by 7 bases. Here the CDR3 reads CAWSRSDREVQPQHF. The CDR3 DNA is TGTGCCTGGAGCCGTTCGGACAGGGAAGTACAGCCCCAGCATTTT.

V usage is TRBV5-4 and J usage is TRBJ2-1; D gene uncertain. The CDR3 loop spans 12 amino acids. Trimming removed 0 bases at V and 8 bases at J, with 6 bases between. Per germline, CDR1 SGHNT and CDR2 YYREEE (reference sequence). CDR3 region: CASSLVADEQFF. For the CDR3, the DNA is TGTGCCAGCAGCTTGGTGGCGGATGAGCAGTTCTTC.

This clone has a single count. V gene TRBV18 combines with J gene TRBJ2-1; a weak D match, TRBD1 (5 bases). From germline, CDR1 is KGHSH and CDR2 LQKENI. V was trimmed by 3 bases and J by 10 bases, leaving 10 bases between them. The CDR3 has 12 amino acids. This CDR3 reads CASSPQGFEQFF. The CDR3 DNA sequence: TGTGCCAGCTCACCTCAGGGTTTCGAGCAGTTCTTC. The variable domain in full, with the rest retrieved from reference TRBV18 and TRBJ2-1, is NAGVMQNPRHLVRRRGQEARLRCSPMKGHSHVYWYRQLPEEGLKFMVYLQKENIIDESGMPKERFSAEFPKEGPSILRIQQVVRGDSAAYFCASSPQGFEQFFGPGTRLTVL.

The CDR3 region is CASSPPSGYKGTGELFF. DNA for the CDR3: TGTGCCAGCAGCCCTCCATCGGGGTACAAAGGAACCGGGGAGCTGTTTTTT. The chain employs TRBV9 and TRBJ2-2; a weak D match, TRBD2 (5 bases). Trimming took 4 bases from V and 5 from J, leaving 21 bases between them. The germline V gene has CDR1 SGDLS and CDR2 YYNGEE. The CDR3 has 17 residues.